This TCR beta chain appears in the sequencing data of a study of OX40 agonist ivuxolimab in advanced cancers. This clone was observed a single time. Its specificity is unknown. J was trimmed by 4 bases and V by 1 base; bases with no gene match: 9. The CDR3 extends over 16 amino acids. CDR1 is SGHTA and CDR2 is FQGNSA in the germline V gene. Measured with immunoSEQ multiplex PCR; TCRdb has only the in-frame clones, and not every one. The sample has 70,000 to 75,000 clones, roughly four fifths seen once; the top ten hold more than 4.5%. Study results and limitations: Expanded clones tended on average to be more numerous among CD8+ T cells than CD4+. Clonal expansion in partial responders at 0.1-3.0 mg/kg ranked among the lowest. At 0.1 to 3.0 mg/kg, clonal expansion of CD4+ and CD8+ blood T cells had occurred by week 6.

The chain employs TRBV7-2 and TRBJ1-1; 7 bases match TRBD1. Sequences were derived from CD4+ or CD8+ T cells sorted from blood, sampled in a trial of the OX40 agonist ivuxolimab. The source of this sequence is an adult with an advanced solid tumor such as melanoma, head and neck, liver or kidney cancer. CDR3 sequence reads: CASSLGATSGGTEAFF. CDR3 nucleotides: TGTGCCAGCAGCTTAGGCGCGACCTCAGGGGGCACTGAAGCTTTCTTT.